The clone carrying this T cell receptor beta chain appeared a few times. Its antigen is unknown. This sample was included in a study of T cell repertoires in cytomegalovirus infection. Looking at the study overall: Public TCR beta signatures indicated both CMV infection and matching HLA type. Findings of the study overall: It was HLA-C-restricted CMV-specific TCR beta clonotypes that dominated the response ex vivo.

TCRdb recomputed calls from the reads with MiXCR, one row per CDR3 protein. The sample records nearly 650,000 distinct CDR3 sequences, 24% being singletons. The specimen was CD8+ T cells from PBMCs. The TCR sequence derives from a human donor in good health (CMV status not recorded). Some clones in this sample may be carry-over from other donors' samples.

In DNA form, the CDR3 reads TGTGCCAGCAGCTTGAACGTGTGGGGCCGTTATGAAGAGACCCAGTACTTC. Encoded protein: CASSLNVWGRYEETQYF. The chain is built from TRBV5-5 and TRBJ2-5; tentatively, D is TRBD1 (5 bases). Germline lookup yields CDR1 SGHKS and CDR2 YYEKEE (reference sequence). This CDR3 is 17 amino acids long. V lost 1 base, J lost 3 bases, and 19 bases lay in between.